This is a list of T cell receptor beta chains from one sample in a study of Tregs in tolerant kidney transplant recipients. Here immunoSEQ multiplex PCR was the method, and the copy in TCRdb shows in-frame clones only, minus some. Of tens of thousands of clones in the sample, 80% to 95% were seen once. The sample consisted of CD4+ T cells from blood (PBMCs), taken 12 months after the transplant. Receptor source: a human patient who received a combined kidney and bone marrow transplant. A subset of T cells may come from the graft donor. Each CDR3 is given with its conserved first and last residue. A D gene is named only where the DNA matches it firmly. Clone size is not always given. Where it is, it says once, few, many or a class for expanded clones.

v_gene	d_gene	abundance	j_gene	CDR3nt	CDR3aa
TRBV7-8	TRBD1	once	TRBJ1-5	TGTGCCAGCAGAAAAGACAGGGTTAGCAATCAGCCCCAGCATTTT	CASRKDRVSNQPQHF
TRBV6-6	NA	NA	TRBJ1-5	TGTGCCAGCAGAACCCGGGACGGAGGGCGTCAGCCCCAGCATTTT	CASRTRDGGRQPQHF
TRBV7-3	TRBD1	NA	TRBJ2-3	TGTGCCAGCAGCTTCCGGACAGGGTCCACAGATACGCAGTATTTT	CASSFRTGSTDTQYF
TRBV19	NA	NA	TRBJ1-2	TGTGCCAGTATGGTCGGAGGTGGTGGTAGCTATGGCTACACCTTC	CASMVGGGGSYGYTF
TRBV6-1	NA	few	TRBJ2-6	TGTGCCAGCAGTGAAGTTGGCCTCTCTGGGGCCAACGTCCTGACTTTC	CASSEVGLSGANVLTF
TRBV5-1	TRBD2	NA	TRBJ2-1	TGCGCCAGCAGCTTGTTGGGAGCGGGAGAATCCTACAATGAGCAGTTCTTC	CASSLLGAGESYNEQFF
TRBV2	NA	NA	TRBJ1-3	TGTGCCAGCGGCAACAGGGCCTCTGGAAACACCATATATTTT	CASGNRASGNTIYF
TRBV11-1	TRBD1	NA	TRBJ2-1	TGTGCCAGCAGCTTCGGACAGGGGGACAGGAATGAGCAGTTCTTC	CASSFGQGDRNEQFF
TRBV5-4	TRBD1	once	TRBJ1-6	TGTGCCAGCAGCTCCCGGACAGGCCACTATAATTCCCCCCTCCACTTT	CASSSRTGHYNSPLHF
TRBV5-4	TRBD1	NA	TRBJ1-4	TGTGCCAGCAGCCAGCCAGGGGGTGAAAAACTGTTTTTT	CASSQPGGEKLFF
TRBV4-1	TRBD1	NA	TRBJ2-7	TGCGCCAGCAGCCAAGATACGGGACAGGGCTACGAGCAGTACTTC	CASSQDTGQGYEQYF
TRBV6-6	NA	NA	TRBJ1-2	TGTGCCAGCAGTTACTCGGTCAGCGGGTCATATGGCTACACCTTC	CASSYSVSGSYGYTF
TRBV4-2	TRBD2	NA	TRBJ2-2	TGTGCCAGCAGCTATCCGGGACTAGCGGCCGACACCGGGGAGCTGTTTTTT	CASSYPGLAADTGELFF
TRBV27	TRBD1	NA	TRBJ2-7	TGTGCCAGCAGTAGAGACCGGGACAGGGGGACATACGAGCAGTACTTC	CASSRDRDRGTYEQYF
TRBV27	NA	few	TRBJ1-3	TGTGCCAGCAGTCCCCGGGAATACTTTGGCCTCGTATATTTT	CASSPREYFGLVYF
TRBV27	TRBD2	once	TRBJ2-7	TGTGCCAGCAGTTTAACAGGCCTAGCGGCAAGCTACGAGCAGTACTTC	CASSLTGLAASYEQYF
TRBV7-3	NA	NA	TRBJ2-1	TGTGCCAGCAGCTTAAGTGCGGGAACTACGTTCCATGAGCAGTTCTTC	CASSLSAGTTFHEQFF
TRBV20-1	NA	NA	TRBJ2-7	TGCAGTGCTAGGAGCTCCTACGAGCAGTACTTC	CSARSSYEQYF
TRBV6-5	NA	once	TRBJ1-1	TGTGCCAGCAGGATAAGGGGTTTGGACACTGAAGCTTTCTTT	CASRIRGLDTEAFF
TRBV29-1	TRBD1	NA	TRBJ1-1	TGCAGCGGGACAGGGAGGACGACTTTCTTT	CSGTGRTTFF
TRBV5-1	NA	NA	TRBJ2-7	TGCGCCAGCAGCCCCTCGACAGAAAACTACGAGCAGTACTTC	CASSPSTENYEQYF
TRBV13	TRBD2	NA	TRBJ2-1	TGTGCCAGCAGCTTTAGCGGGAGAGAGTATGAGCAGTTCTTC	CASSFSGREYEQFF
TRBV4-2	NA	NA	TRBJ2-7	TGTGCCAGCAGCCAGGGGCCGGACCCAGGGAACGAGCAGTACTTC	CASSQGPDPGNEQYF
TRBV6-6	TRBD2	NA	TRBJ2-3	TGTGCCAGCAGTCGACTAGCGGGGGAACCACCAGATACGCAGTATTTT	CASSRLAGEPPDTQYF
TRBV7-9	NA	NA	TRBJ1-3	TGTGCCAGCAGCTTTGTACTGGGGGCTCGGTTCGCTGGAAACACCATATATTTT	CASSFVLGARFAGNTIYF
TRBV25-1	NA	NA	TRBJ1-2	TGTGCCAGCAGTACATTTCGGGGTAGCTATGGCTACACCTTC	CASSTFRGSYGYTF
TRBV15	TRBD2	NA	TRBJ2-7	TGTGCCACCAGCAGAGACATAGCGGGGGGGCCTGGGGACGAGCAGTACTTC	CATSRDIAGGPGDEQYF
TRBV9	NA	NA	TRBJ2-7	TGTGCCAGCAGCTACGGACTGGCCTCCTACGAGCAGTACTTC	CASSYGLASYEQYF
TRBV4-2	TRBD1	NA	TRBJ2-7	TGTGCCAGCAGCCTCGCCAAGGGACAGGGGGTTTACGAGCAGTACTTC	CASSLAKGQGVYEQYF
TRBV19	TRBD1	NA	TRBJ2-7	TGTGCCAGTAGTATGGTGACAGGGGGCCGCTACGAGCAGTACTTC	CASSMVTGGRYEQYF
TRBV2	NA	NA	TRBJ2-7	TGTGCCAGCAGTGAGTTAAGGGAGTCCTACGAGCAGTACTTC	CASSELRESYEQYF
TRBV10-1	TRBD1	NA	TRBJ2-5	TGCGCCAGCAGTGAGTCGGGTAAGAACAGGGGGGAGGAGACCCAGTACTTC	CASSESGKNRGEETQYF
TRBV6-6	NA	NA	TRBJ2-7	TGTGCCAGCAGTTACTCGCGAGGGCCCTACGAGCAGTACTTC	CASSYSRGPYEQYF
TRBV4-2	TRBD2	once	TRBJ2-3	TGTGCCAGCAGTCAGGTCAGCGGGGATAGCACAGATACGCAGTATTTT	CASSQVSGDSTDTQYF
TRBV7-2	TRBD2	NA	TRBJ2-3	TGTGCCAGCAGCTTAGACGGGGGGGGTACAGATACGCAGTATTTT	CASSLDGGGTDTQYF
TRBV14	NA	NA	TRBJ2-2	TGTGCCAGCAGCCAAGTTCGCCAGGGCGCCGGGGAGCTGTTTTTT	CASSQVRQGAGELFF
TRBV7-8	TRBD1	NA	TRBJ1-4	TGTGCCAGCAGCACCCTCGGGACAGGGAGGCGTGAAAAACTGTTTTTT	CASSTLGTGRREKLFF
TRBV10-3	TRBD1	NA	TRBJ2-7	TGTGCCATCCGAGGGAGGACAGGGTCTTACGAGCAGTACTTC	CAIRGRTGSYEQYF
TRBV11-2	NA	NA	TRBJ2-3	TGTGCCAGCAGCTTAGTGACTAGCACAGATACGCAGTATTTT	CASSLVTSTDTQYF
TRBV7-3	TRBD2	NA	TRBJ2-1	TGTGCCAGCAGCCTCCGAAGCGGGACTAGCGTCTACAATGAGCAGTTCTTC	CASSLRSGTSVYNEQFF
TRBV27	NA	NA	TRBJ1-6	TGTGCCAGCAGTCGGTTTGATTCACCCCTCCACTTT	CASSRFDSPLHF